A selection of T cell receptor beta chains follows, all from one sample in a study of T cell responses to AZD1222 COVID-19 vaccine. The repertoire was sequenced with immunoSEQ multiplex PCR; TCRdb's copy has only in-frame clones and lacks some. Here the sample spans roughly 150,000 clones, around 93% being singletons. The sequencing used peripheral blood, collected on day 0 of AZD1222 vaccination. The origin of the receptors is an adult in good health. Both conserved end residues are part of each CDR3. Fields, in order: V gene, CDR3 length, J gene, D gene, clone size, CDR3 DNA, CDR3 protein. The D gene is left open where the match is weak. Rows give clone size only sometimes, using once, few, many, or a class for an expanded clone.

V gene: TRBV5-4
CDR3 length: 15
J gene: TRBJ2-2
D gene: NA
clone size: NA
CDR3 DNA: TGTGCCAGCAGCTCTGGACTCGTGAACACCGGGGAGCTGTTTTTT
CDR3 protein: CASSSGLVNTGELFF

V gene: TRBV27
CDR3 length: 14
J gene: TRBJ2-1
D gene: TRBD1
clone size: once
CDR3 DNA: TGTGCCAGCAGTTTCCCGGACAGGACCAATGAGCAGTTCTTC
CDR3 protein: CASSFPDRTNEQFF

V gene: TRBV3-1/TRBV3-2
CDR3 length: 13
J gene: TRBJ2-3
D gene: NA
clone size: NA
CDR3 DNA: TGTGCCAGCAGCCACCGAAACACAGATACGCAGTATTTT
CDR3 protein: CASSHRNTDTQYF

V gene: TRBV29-1
CDR3 length: 12
J gene: TRBJ1-3
D gene: NA
clone size: NA
CDR3 DNA: TGCAGCGTTGAAGTTGGCGGAAACACCATATATTTT
CDR3 protein: CSVEVGGNTIYF

V gene: TRBV3-1/TRBV3-2
CDR3 length: 14
J gene: TRBJ2-5
D gene: NA
clone size: once
CDR3 DNA: TGTGCCAGCAGCCCGTGGACAGCCCAAGAGACCCAGTACTTC
CDR3 protein: CASSPWTAQETQYF

V gene: TRBV24-1
CDR3 length: 11
J gene: TRBJ1-3
D gene: NA
clone size: NA
CDR3 DNA: TGTGCCACCAGTGCGGGAAACACCATATATTTT
CDR3 protein: CATSAGNTIYF

V gene: TRBV12-3/TRBV12-4
CDR3 length: 13
J gene: TRBJ2-1
D gene: TRBD1
clone size: NA
CDR3 DNA: TGTGCCACCCGGGACAGCTCCTACAATGAGCAGTTCTTC
CDR3 protein: CATRDSSYNEQFF

V gene: TRBV2
CDR3 length: 15
J gene: TRBJ2-7
D gene: TRBD2
clone size: NA
CDR3 DNA: TGTGCCAGCAGCGCGACTAGCGGTCCCACCTACGAGCAGTACTTC
CDR3 protein: CASSATSGPTYEQYF

V gene: TRBV3-1/TRBV3-2
CDR3 length: 17
J gene: TRBJ1-6
D gene: NA
clone size: few
CDR3 DNA: TGTGCCAGCAGCCATCTAATGGGCAGGGGAGGTAATTCACCCCTCCACTTT
CDR3 protein: CASSHLMGRGGNSPLHF

V gene: TRBV10-1
CDR3 length: 14
J gene: TRBJ1-1
D gene: NA
clone size: NA
CDR3 DNA: TGCGCCAGCAGTGAGTCCGCTCTACAGACTGAAGCTTTCTTT
CDR3 protein: CASSESALQTEAFF

V gene: TRBV2
CDR3 length: 15
J gene: TRBJ1-1
D gene: NA
clone size: NA
CDR3 DNA: TGTGCCAGCTCTAGGGGGGTTGTTGGGAACACTGAAGCTTTCTTT
CDR3 protein: CASSRGVVGNTEAFF

V gene: TRBV10-3
CDR3 length: 14
J gene: TRBJ2-7
D gene: TRBD1
clone size: NA
CDR3 DNA: TGTGCCATCAGCCGACAGGGGGCGGACTACGAGCAGTACTTC
CDR3 protein: CAISRQGADYEQYF

V gene: TRBV2
CDR3 length: 14
J gene: TRBJ2-1
D gene: NA
clone size: NA
CDR3 DNA: TGTGCCAGCATGGGGCGGAGCTCCTACAATGAGCAGTTCTTC
CDR3 protein: CASMGRSSYNEQFF

V gene: TRBV9
CDR3 length: 17
J gene: TRBJ1-3
D gene: NA
clone size: NA
CDR3 DNA: TGTGCCAGCAGCGTAGCATGGCAGGCCGAACGTGGAAACACCATATATTTT
CDR3 protein: CASSVAWQAERGNTIYF

V gene: TRBV30
CDR3 length: 15
J gene: TRBJ1-5
D gene: NA
clone size: NA
CDR3 DNA: TGTGCCTGGAGTGTATGGGAGGTCGGCAATCAGCCCCAGCATTTT
CDR3 protein: CAWSVWEVGNQPQHF

V gene: TRBV7-9
CDR3 length: 15
J gene: TRBJ2-7
D gene: TRBD1
clone size: NA
CDR3 DNA: TGTGCCAGCAGCTCTACAGGGGAGAGATGGCACGAGCAGTACTTC
CDR3 protein: CASSSTGERWHEQYF

V gene: TRBV4-3
CDR3 length: 15
J gene: TRBJ1-2
D gene: NA
clone size: NA
CDR3 DNA: TGCGCCAGCAGCCAAGAGATCAGGGGAAGCTATGGCTACACCTTC
CDR3 protein: CASSQEIRGSYGYTF

V gene: TRBV30
CDR3 length: 11
J gene: TRBJ1-1
D gene: NA
clone size: NA
CDR3 DNA: TGTGCCTGGAGTATGGGGTATAGAGCTTTCTTT
CDR3 protein: CAWSMGYRAFF

V gene: TRBV7-9
CDR3 length: 17
J gene: TRBJ1-5
D gene: TRBD1
clone size: NA
CDR3 DNA: TGTGCCAGCAGTATCGGGACAGGGGTACCAGGCAATCAGCCCCAGCATTTT
CDR3 protein: CASSIGTGVPGNQPQHF

V gene: TRBV7-9
CDR3 length: 15
J gene: TRBJ1-1
D gene: NA
clone size: once
CDR3 DNA: TGTGCCAGCAGCTTAGTAGGAGGGGTGGGTCCTGAAGCTTTCTTT
CDR3 protein: CASSLVGGVGPEAFF

V gene: TRBV9
CDR3 length: 18
J gene: TRBJ2-1
D gene: TRBD2
clone size: NA
CDR3 DNA: TGTGCCAGCAGCATTCCCGGGACTAGCGGAGGTGTCGACAATGAGCAGTTCTTC
CDR3 protein: CASSIPGTSGGVDNEQFF

V gene: TRBV15
CDR3 length: 16
J gene: TRBJ2-7
D gene: NA
clone size: NA
CDR3 DNA: TGTGCCACCAGCAGAACCTTCCAGCGAGGATCCTACGAGCAGTACTTC
CDR3 protein: CATSRTFQRGSYEQYF

V gene: TRBV19
CDR3 length: 14
J gene: TRBJ1-5
D gene: NA
clone size: once
CDR3 DNA: TGTGCCAGTAGTTTCGCACGGGGCAATCAGCCCCAGCATTTT
CDR3 protein: CASSFARGNQPQHF

V gene: TRBV19
CDR3 length: 13
J gene: TRBJ2-7
D gene: NA
clone size: NA
CDR3 DNA: TGTGCCAGTACCCAAGGGCGAACCACCGAGCAGTACTTC
CDR3 protein: CASTQGRTTEQYF

V gene: TRBV5-8
CDR3 length: 17
J gene: TRBJ2-6
D gene: NA
clone size: NA
CDR3 DNA: TGTGCCAGCGTCCAATATCATCCACACAAGTCGGGCCAACGTCCTGACTTC
CDR3 protein: CASVQYHPHKSGQRPDF

V gene: TRBV30
CDR3 length: 13
J gene: TRBJ1-2
D gene: NA
clone size: NA
CDR3 DNA: TGTGCCTGGAGTGTTAGCAGGGTCGAGGGCTACACCTTC
CDR3 protein: CAWSVSRVEGYTF

V gene: TRBV28
CDR3 length: 14
J gene: TRBJ1-3
D gene: NA
clone size: NA
CDR3 DNA: TGTGCCAGCAGTTTCTCGAGCTCTGGAAACACCATATATTTT
CDR3 protein: CASSFSSSGNTIYF

V gene: TRBV2
CDR3 length: 16
J gene: TRBJ2-5
D gene: NA
clone size: NA
CDR3 DNA: TGTGCCAGCAGTGAAGGAATATGGGGTTACCAAGAGACCCAGTACTTC
CDR3 protein: CASSEGIWGYQETQYF

V gene: TRBV30
CDR3 length: 15
J gene: TRBJ1-2
D gene: TRBD1
clone size: NA
CDR3 DNA: TGTGCCTGGAGAACAGGGGGTTTCTCCAACTATGGCTACACCTTC
CDR3 protein: CAWRTGGFSNYGYTF

V gene: TRBV27
CDR3 length: 13
J gene: TRBJ1-6
D gene: NA
clone size: NA
CDR3 DNA: TGTGCCAGCAGTTTAACGACCAATTCACCCCTCCACTTT
CDR3 protein: CASSLTTNSPLHF

V gene: TRBV25-1
CDR3 length: 15
J gene: TRBJ1-6
D gene: NA
clone size: once
CDR3 DNA: TGTGCCAGCAGTGAAGGGCCGACCTCCAATTCACCCCTCCACTTT
CDR3 protein: CASSEGPTSNSPLHF

V gene: TRBV2
CDR3 length: 14
J gene: TRBJ2-7
D gene: NA
clone size: once
CDR3 DNA: TGTGCCAGCAGTGAAGCGCTGACAATCTACGAGCAGTACTTC
CDR3 protein: CASSEALTIYEQYF

V gene: TRBV27
CDR3 length: 13
J gene: TRBJ2-7
D gene: NA
clone size: once
CDR3 DNA: TGTGCCAGCAGTCCTAGTAGAGCGTACGAGCAGTACTTC
CDR3 protein: CASSPSRAYEQYF

V gene: TRBV11-3
CDR3 length: 14
J gene: TRBJ2-1
D gene: TRBD1
clone size: few
CDR3 DNA: TGTGCCAGCAGCTTAGCAGGGGGTGGGGGTGAGCAGTTCTTC
CDR3 protein: CASSLAGGGGEQFF

V gene: TRBV6-5
CDR3 length: 12
J gene: TRBJ1-1
D gene: NA
clone size: NA
CDR3 DNA: TGTGCCAGCAGTTACCCGGGGGTTCCAGCTTTCTTT
CDR3 protein: CASSYPGVPAFF

V gene: TRBV10-3
CDR3 length: 16
J gene: TRBJ2-3
D gene: NA
clone size: NA
CDR3 DNA: TGTGCCATCAGTGTCGGGCAGGATTCTAGCACAGATACGCAGTATTTT
CDR3 protein: CAISVGQDSSTDTQYF

V gene: TRBV30
CDR3 length: 15
J gene: TRBJ2-3
D gene: TRBD1
clone size: NA
CDR3 DNA: TGTGCCTGGAGCAAGACAGGGACAGGCACAGATACGCAGTATTTT
CDR3 protein: CAWSKTGTGTDTQYF

V gene: TRBV6-5
CDR3 length: 16
J gene: TRBJ1-2
D gene: TRBD1
clone size: once
CDR3 DNA: TGTGCCAGCAGTTTAAATTCCGGGACAGAGAACTATGGCTACACCTTC
CDR3 protein: CASSLNSGTENYGYTF

V gene: TRBV29-1
CDR3 length: 13
J gene: TRBJ2-1
D gene: TRBD1
clone size: NA
CDR3 DNA: TGCAGCGCTGATGATGGGACAGGGGGCGGGCAGTTCTTC
CDR3 protein: CSADDGTGGGQFF

V gene: TRBV29-1
CDR3 length: 13
J gene: TRBJ1-2
D gene: NA
clone size: NA
CDR3 DNA: TGCAGCGTTGAAGACAGGGCCGGCTATGGCTACACCTTC
CDR3 protein: CSVEDRAGYGYTF

V gene: TRBV9
CDR3 length: 14
J gene: TRBJ1-1
D gene: NA
clone size: NA
CDR3 DNA: TGTGCCAGCAGCGTAGGGGTTATGGACACTGAAGCTTTCTTT
CDR3 protein: CASSVGVMDTEAFF

V gene: TRBV5-1
CDR3 length: 16
J gene: TRBJ1-2
D gene: TRBD1
clone size: NA
CDR3 DNA: TGCGCCGTAAGACCGGGACAGGGAAGGACTTTGGATGGCTACACCTTC
CDR3 protein: CAVRPGQGRTLDGYTF

V gene: TRBV19
CDR3 length: 14
J gene: TRBJ1-1
D gene: NA
clone size: NA
CDR3 DNA: TGTGCCAGTAGTATGGTGTCACAGAACACTGAAGCTTTCTTT
CDR3 protein: CASSMVSQNTEAFF

V gene: TRBV25-1
CDR3 length: 12
J gene: TRBJ2-7
D gene: NA
clone size: NA
CDR3 DNA: TGTGCCAGCAGTGAAACCCTCTACGAGCAGTACTTC
CDR3 protein: CASSETLYEQYF

V gene: TRBV15
CDR3 length: 12
J gene: TRBJ1-2
D gene: NA
clone size: few
CDR3 DNA: TGTGCCACCTGGGCCCTGGATGATGGCTACACCTTC
CDR3 protein: CATWALDDGYTF

V gene: TRBV7-9
CDR3 length: 15
J gene: TRBJ1-2
D gene: NA
clone size: NA
CDR3 DNA: TGTGCCAGCAGCAACCTGGGGCAGGACAGTCGTGGCTACACCTTC
CDR3 protein: CASSNLGQDSRGYTF

V gene: TRBV5-6
CDR3 length: 14
J gene: TRBJ1-2
D gene: NA
clone size: NA
CDR3 DNA: TGTGCCAGCAGGACAGGACTGATTAACTATGGCTACACCTTC
CDR3 protein: CASRTGLINYGYTF

V gene: TRBV28
CDR3 length: 14
J gene: TRBJ2-1
D gene: NA
clone size: NA
CDR3 DNA: TGTGCCAGCAGTTTCGAACTTCTGGACAATGAGCAGTTCTTC
CDR3 protein: CASSFELLDNEQFF

V gene: TRBV27
CDR3 length: 15
J gene: TRBJ2-1
D gene: TRBD2
clone size: NA
CDR3 DNA: TGTGCCAGCAGTTTATTGGCGGGAGGATTTTCCGAGCAGTTCTTC
CDR3 protein: CASSLLAGGFSEQFF

V gene: TRBV27
CDR3 length: 13
J gene: TRBJ2-1
D gene: NA
clone size: NA
CDR3 DNA: TGTGCCAGCAGGGCACTAGGGGAGAATGAGCAGTTCTTC
CDR3 protein: CASRALGENEQFF

V gene: TRBV27
CDR3 length: 13
J gene: TRBJ1-1
D gene: NA
clone size: NA
CDR3 DNA: TGTGCCAGCCGCCCCACCCGTTCCGCTGAAGCTTTCTTT
CDR3 protein: CASRPTRSAEAFF

V gene: TRBV6-5
CDR3 length: 13
J gene: TRBJ2-4
D gene: NA
clone size: NA
CDR3 DNA: TGTGCCACCCAGGCTGTAGCAGGGATCATTCAGTACTTC
CDR3 protein: CATQAVAGIIQYF

V gene: TRBV15
CDR3 length: 15
J gene: TRBJ2-3
D gene: TRBD2
clone size: NA
CDR3 DNA: TGTGCCACCAGCAGACTAGCGGCTAGCACAGATACGCAGTATTTT
CDR3 protein: CATSRLAASTDTQYF

V gene: TRBV18
CDR3 length: 16
J gene: TRBJ1-1
D gene: TRBD1
clone size: NA
CDR3 DNA: TGTGCCAGCTCACCATCAGGGGGAGTCATGAACACTGAAGCTTTCTTT
CDR3 protein: CASSPSGGVMNTEAFF

V gene: TRBV7-9
CDR3 length: 15
J gene: TRBJ1-1
D gene: NA
clone size: few
CDR3 DNA: TGTGCCAGCAGCATATCCGGACATTTGAACACTGAAGCTTTCTTT
CDR3 protein: CASSISGHLNTEAFF

V gene: TRBV5-4
CDR3 length: 13
J gene: TRBJ1-1
D gene: NA
clone size: once
CDR3 DNA: TGTGCCAGCAGCTTGGGGCAGCCGACTGAAGCTTTCTTT
CDR3 protein: CASSLGQPTEAFF

V gene: TRBV30
CDR3 length: 14
J gene: TRBJ1-2
D gene: TRBD1
clone size: NA
CDR3 DNA: TGTGCCTGGAGTGTATGGGGACAGGGGTATGGCTACACCTTC
CDR3 protein: CAWSVWGQGYGYTF

V gene: TRBV20-1
CDR3 length: 11
J gene: TRBJ2-7
D gene: NA
clone size: NA
CDR3 DNA: TGCAGTGCTAGATTAGGGAACGAGCAGTACTTC
CDR3 protein: CSARLGNEQYF

V gene: TRBV7-3
CDR3 length: 13
J gene: TRBJ2-7
D gene: NA
clone size: NA
CDR3 DNA: TGTGCCAGCAGCTTGACACCTTCCTACGAGCAGTACTTC
CDR3 protein: CASSLTPSYEQYF